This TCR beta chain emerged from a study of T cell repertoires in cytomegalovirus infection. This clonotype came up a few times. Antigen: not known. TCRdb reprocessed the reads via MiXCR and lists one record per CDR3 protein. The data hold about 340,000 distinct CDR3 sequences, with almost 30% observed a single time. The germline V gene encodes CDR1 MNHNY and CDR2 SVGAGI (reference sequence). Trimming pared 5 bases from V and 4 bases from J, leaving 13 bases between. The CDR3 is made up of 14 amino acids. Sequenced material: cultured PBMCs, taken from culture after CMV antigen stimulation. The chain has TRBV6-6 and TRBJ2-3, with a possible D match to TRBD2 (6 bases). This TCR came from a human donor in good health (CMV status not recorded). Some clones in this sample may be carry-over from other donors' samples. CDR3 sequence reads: CASSHRELPDTQYF. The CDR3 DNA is TGTGCCAGCAGTCACCGGGAGCTTCCAGATACGCAGTATTTT.